The text below deals with one TCR beta chain. Its antigen remains unknown. The assay was immunoSEQ multiplex PCR, and TCRdb's table has in-frame clones only and misses some. This repertoire shows fewer than 200,000 clones, roughly 89% found once; its top ten account for under 4.5%. The sample comes from a study of cytomegalovirus exposure and HLA in healthy donors. Study-level background: A subsequent analysis reported that the 120 validation repertoires were produced on the same platform that had also been used for the 500 to 700 first-cohort repertoires. Study results and limitations: For cytomegalovirus status, the classifier reportedly gave diagnoses with high specificity and sensitivity.

CDR3 length: 12 residues. Germline assignment: CDR1 MDHEN and CDR2 SYDVKM. Trimming removed 6 bases from V and 3 bases from J, with 6 bases in between. The study drew the donors from its approximately 130-subject validation cohort, separate from the approximately 700-subject first cohort. The V call is TRBV28, the J call TRBJ1-5; D call uncertain. This sequence was found in a young man in good health and CMV-seropositive. The specimen was PBMCs. The CDR3 DNA is TGTGCCAGCAGCCTACCCAATCAGCCCCAGCATTTT. Amino acid sequence: CASSLPNQPQHF.